Listed here are 2 T cell receptor beta chains from one sample, sequenced in a study of vaccination effects on CD4 cells after COVID-19. These receptors are not linked to any known antigen. ViraFEST used viral peptide pools to expand antigen-specific CD4+ T cells before sequencing. The authors isolated CD4+ T cells after ten to eleven days of culture. The assay was immunoSEQ multiplex PCR, and TCRdb's table has in-frame clones only and misses some. Among fewer than 40,000 clones, about 72% were seen once, and the ten largest hold around 28%. The specimen was CD4+ T cells from PBMCs cultured with HCoV-229E spike peptides, collected before COVID-19 vaccination. The receptors derive from a human donor who received a COVID-19 vaccine.

The CDR3 sequence is CASSPGVPDTQYF. As DNA, the CDR3 is TGTGCCAGCAGCCCTGGAGTACCAGATACGCAGTATTTT. The J gene is TRBJ2-3, the V gene TRBV3-1 (or the pseudogene TRBV3-2); D gene uncertain. Trimming removed 4 bases at V and 4 bases at J, with 9 bases between. From germline, CDR1 is LGHDT and CDR2 YNNKEL (reference sequence). The CDR3 consists of 13 residues.

The V call is TRBV6-5, the J call TRBJ1-5, with 8 bases aligning to TRBD1. From germline, CDR1 is MNHEY and CDR2 SVGAGI. The CDR3 is 14 residues long. With 2 bases clipped from V and 11 bases from J, the junction kept 8 bases outside the gene matches. The chain's CDR3 is CASSYQGAPGSQHF. CDR3 DNA: TGTGCCAGCAGTTACCAGGGGGCTCCCGGGTCCCAGCATTTT.